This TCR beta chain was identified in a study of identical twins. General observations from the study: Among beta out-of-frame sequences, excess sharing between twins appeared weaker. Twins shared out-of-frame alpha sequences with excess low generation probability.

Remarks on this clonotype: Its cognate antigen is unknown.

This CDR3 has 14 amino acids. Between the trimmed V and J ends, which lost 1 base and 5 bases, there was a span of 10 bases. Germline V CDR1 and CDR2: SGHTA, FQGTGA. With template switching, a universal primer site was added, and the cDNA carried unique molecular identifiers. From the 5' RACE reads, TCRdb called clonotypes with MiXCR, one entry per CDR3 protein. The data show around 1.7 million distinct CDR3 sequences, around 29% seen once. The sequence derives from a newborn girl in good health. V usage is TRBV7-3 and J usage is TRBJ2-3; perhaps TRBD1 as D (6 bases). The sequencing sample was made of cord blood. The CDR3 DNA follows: TGTGCCAGCAGCTTAATAGGGGGAGAAGATACGCAGTATTTT. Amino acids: CASSLIGGEDTQYF.